This T cell receptor (beta chain) comes out of a study of blood T cell repertoires in COVID-19. Germline V gives CDR1 SEHNR, CDR2 FQNEAQ (reference sequence). This CDR3 contains 15 residues. Trimming removed 3 bases at V and 3 bases at J, with 11 bases between. Method: immunoSEQ multiplex PCR; TCRdb's copy keeps in-frame clones and lacks some. The data show roughly 290,000 clones, around 85% seen once. This chain uses TRBV7-9 with TRBJ2-2; D ambiguous. The sequence derives from a human donor with COVID-19, enrolled during active disease. The donor label of this sample is uncertain. What was sequenced was peripheral blood. The CDR3 bases are TGTGCCAGCAGCTTGATGGGCAGAGACACCGGGGAGCTGTTTTTT. Its protein product is CASSLMGRDTGELFF.